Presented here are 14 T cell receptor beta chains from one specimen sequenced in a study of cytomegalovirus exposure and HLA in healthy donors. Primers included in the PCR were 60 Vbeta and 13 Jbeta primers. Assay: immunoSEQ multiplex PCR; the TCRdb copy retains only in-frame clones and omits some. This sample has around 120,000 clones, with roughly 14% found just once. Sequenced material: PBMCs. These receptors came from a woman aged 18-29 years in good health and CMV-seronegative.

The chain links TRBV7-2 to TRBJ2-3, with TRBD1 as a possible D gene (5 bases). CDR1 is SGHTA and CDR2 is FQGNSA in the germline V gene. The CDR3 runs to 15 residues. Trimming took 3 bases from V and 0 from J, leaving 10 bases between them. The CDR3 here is CASSFVPGSTDTQYF. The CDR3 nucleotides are TGTGCCAGCAGCTTCGTCCCAGGGAGCACAGATACGCAGTATTTT.

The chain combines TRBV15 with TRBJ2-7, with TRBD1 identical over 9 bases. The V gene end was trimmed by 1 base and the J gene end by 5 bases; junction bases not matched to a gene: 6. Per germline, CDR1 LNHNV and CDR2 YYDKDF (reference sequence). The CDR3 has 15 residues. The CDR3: CATSRVRDRVNEQYF. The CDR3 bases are TGTGCCACCAGCAGAGTGCGGGACAGGGTAAACGAGCAGTACTTC.

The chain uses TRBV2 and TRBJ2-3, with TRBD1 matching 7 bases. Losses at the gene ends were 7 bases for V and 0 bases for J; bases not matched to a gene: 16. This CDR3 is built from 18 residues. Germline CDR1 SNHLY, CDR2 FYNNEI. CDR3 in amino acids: CASKRQGPTSLSTDTQYF. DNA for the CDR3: TGTGCCAGCAAACGACAGGGCCCCACCAGTCTAAGCACAGATACGCAGTATTTT.

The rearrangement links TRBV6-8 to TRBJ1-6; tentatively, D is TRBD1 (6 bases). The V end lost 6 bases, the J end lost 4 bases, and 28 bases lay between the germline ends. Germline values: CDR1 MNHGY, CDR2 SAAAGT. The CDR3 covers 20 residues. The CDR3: CASSPSLALEQGPYNSPLHF. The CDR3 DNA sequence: TGTGCCAGCAGCCCCTCACTCGCCCTCGAACAGGGACCTTATAATTCACCCCTCCACTTT.

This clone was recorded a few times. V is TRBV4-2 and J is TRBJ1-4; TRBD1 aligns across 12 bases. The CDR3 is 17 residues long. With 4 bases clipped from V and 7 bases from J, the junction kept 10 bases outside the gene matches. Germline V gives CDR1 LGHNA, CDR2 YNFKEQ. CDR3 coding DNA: TGTGCCAGCAGCCCCCCGGGACAGGGGGCGCGTGGTGAAAAACTGTTTTTT. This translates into CASSPPGQGARGEKLFF.

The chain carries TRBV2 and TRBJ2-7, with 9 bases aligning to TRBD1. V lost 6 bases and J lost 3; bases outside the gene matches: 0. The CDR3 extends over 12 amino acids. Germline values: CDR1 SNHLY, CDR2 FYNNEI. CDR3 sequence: CASRTGGYEQYF. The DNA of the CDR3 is TGTGCCAGCAGGACAGGGGGCTACGAGCAGTACTTC.

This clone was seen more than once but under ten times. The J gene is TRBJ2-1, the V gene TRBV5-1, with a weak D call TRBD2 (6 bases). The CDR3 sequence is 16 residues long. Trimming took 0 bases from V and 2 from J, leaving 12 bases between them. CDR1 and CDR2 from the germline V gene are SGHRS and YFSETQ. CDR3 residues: CASSLAVAATYNEQFF. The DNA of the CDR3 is TGCGCCAGCAGCTTGGCTGTAGCGGCAACCTACAATGAGCAGTTCTTC.

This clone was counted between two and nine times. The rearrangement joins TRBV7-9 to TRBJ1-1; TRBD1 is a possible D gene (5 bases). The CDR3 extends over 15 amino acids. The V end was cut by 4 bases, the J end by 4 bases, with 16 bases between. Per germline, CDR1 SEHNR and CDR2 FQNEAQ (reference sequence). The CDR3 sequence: CASSSTQGWGTEAFF. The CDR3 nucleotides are TGTGCCAGCAGCTCTACGCAGGGCTGGGGCACTGAAGCTTTCTTT.

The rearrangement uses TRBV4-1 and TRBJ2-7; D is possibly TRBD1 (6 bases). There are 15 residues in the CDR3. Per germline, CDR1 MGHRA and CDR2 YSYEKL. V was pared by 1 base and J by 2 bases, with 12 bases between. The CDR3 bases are TGCGCCAGCAGCCAAGGGCAGGGGTTCCCCTACGAGCAGTACTTC. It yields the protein CASSQGQGFPYEQYF.

The CDR3 nucleotides are TGTGCCAGCAGTTCCCGACAGGGAGTAAAGCAGCCCCAGCATTTT. This gives the protein CASSSRQGVKQPQHF. The chain joins TRBV6-5 to TRBJ1-5, with TRBD1 matching over 7 bases. This CDR3 contains 15 residues. V lost 4 bases and J lost 7; bases outside the gene matches: 10. Per the germline V gene, CDR1 is MNHEY and CDR2 is SVGAGI.

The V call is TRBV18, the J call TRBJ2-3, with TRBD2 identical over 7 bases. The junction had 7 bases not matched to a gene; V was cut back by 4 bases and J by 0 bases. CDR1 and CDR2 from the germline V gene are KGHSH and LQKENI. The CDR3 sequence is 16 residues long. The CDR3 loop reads CASSLSSGPSTDTQYF. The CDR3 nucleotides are TGTGCCAGCTCACTATCTAGCGGCCCTAGCACAGATACGCAGTATTTT.

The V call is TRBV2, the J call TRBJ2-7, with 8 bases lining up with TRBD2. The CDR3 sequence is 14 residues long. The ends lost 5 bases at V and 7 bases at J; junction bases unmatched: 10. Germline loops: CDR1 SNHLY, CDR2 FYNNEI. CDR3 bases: TGTGCCAGCAGTCCCCGGGAGGGGCTAAGAGAGCAGTACTTC. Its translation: CASSPREGLREQYF.

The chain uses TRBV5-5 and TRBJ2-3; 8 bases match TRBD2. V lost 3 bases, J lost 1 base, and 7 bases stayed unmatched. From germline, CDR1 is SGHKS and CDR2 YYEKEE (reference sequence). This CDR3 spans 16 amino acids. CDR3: CASSSGLATRTDTQYF. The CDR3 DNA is TGTGCCAGCAGCTCCGGACTAGCAACACGCACAGATACGCAGTATTTT.

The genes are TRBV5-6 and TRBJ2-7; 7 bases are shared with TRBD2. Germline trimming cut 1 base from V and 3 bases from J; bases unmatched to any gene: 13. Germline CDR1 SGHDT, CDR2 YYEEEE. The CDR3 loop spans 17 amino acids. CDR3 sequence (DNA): TGTGCCAGCAGCTTGCGGCCCCTTGGGAGGGGCAGCTACGAGCAGTACTTC. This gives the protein CASSLRPLGRGSYEQYF.